This TCR beta chain was recorded in a study of shared clonotypes between healthy human individuals. Generated by immunoSEQ multiplex PCR, the TCRdb table keeps only in-frame clones and is missing some. The sample shows 2,500,000 or so clones, 85% to 95% of them seen only once. The germline CDR1 and CDR2 sequences are SNHLY and FYNNEI. CDR3 length: 13 residues. V lost 6 bases and J lost 10, with 16 bases in between. The clonotype originates from a man in his late teens or twenties in good health. Some clones in this sample may be carry-over from other donors' samples. The sample comprised naive CD4+ T cells from PBMCs. Subset indicated: CD45RA+ positively selected. The chain has TRBV2 and TRBJ2-1; tentatively, D is TRBD1 or TRBD2 (5 bases each). The DNA of the CDR3 is TGTGCCAGCAGCCCGGGACCCTCTAGGGAGCAGTTCTTC. Amino acid sequence: CASSPGPSREQFF.